Below, 21 T cell receptor beta chains from the same sample are listed, as sequenced in a study of neurological immune-mediated disorders (dated by TCRdb to about 2019). The library was made by 5' RACE. Sequencing took place on an Illumina HiSeq 2500. TCRdb reprocessed the public reads (quality trimming at Q25 with fastp, clone calling with MiXCR) and kept in-frame beta chains. One record per CDR3 amino acid sequence lists the most common genes and DNA. The sample data list 55,000 or so distinct CDR3 sequences, and about 4.2% of these were observed just once. Together, the top ten hold 2.5% to 3% of the sample. What was sequenced was PBMCs. These receptors were taken from a man over 45 with multiple sclerosis.

The CDR3 loop reads CSARVLSDTQYF. The CDR3, as DNA: TGCAGTGCTAGAGTCCTTTCAGATACGCAGTATTTT. The chain recombines TRBV20-1 with TRBJ2-3; D gene ambiguous. The CDR3 is 12 amino acids. CDR1 DFQATT and CDR2 SNEGSKA come from the germline V gene (reference sequence). V lost 1 base, J lost 4 bases, and 6 bases lay in between.

V and J are TRBV20-1 and TRBJ2-5; 12 bases agree with TRBD2. Germline trimming cut 5 bases from V and 5 bases from J; bases unmatched to any gene: 3. Per germline, CDR1 DFQATT and CDR2 SNEGSKA (reference sequence). CDR3 length: 13 residues. CDR3 sequence (DNA): TGCAGTGCTTCTAGCGGGGGGGTGGAGACCCAGTACTTC. Protein product: CSASSGGVETQYF.

In this sample, this clonotype turned up many times. This chain joins TRBV20-1 and TRBJ2-1; 7 nucleotides line up with TRBD2. The CDR3 contains 18 residues. Germline V gives CDR1 DFQATT, CDR2 SNEGSKA (reference sequence). Trimming at V came to 3 bases and at J to 0 bases, leaving 14 bases not matched to a gene. The CDR3 spells CSASALPGAGVSYNEQFF. DNA of the CDR3: TGCAGTGCTAGCGCCCTCCCAGGTGCGGGGGTCTCCTACAATGAGCAGTTCTTC.

This clonotype has at least ten counts. V gene TRBV6-5 combines with J gene TRBJ1-1; D ambiguous. The V gene's germline CDR1 is MNHEY and CDR2 SVGAGI. There are 14 residues in the CDR3. Trimming took off 2 bases at V and 4 bases at J, with 11 bases between the two ends. The CDR3 DNA reads TGTGCCAGCAGTTACGCGGCAGGAACCACTGAAGCTTTCTTT. It yields the protein CASSYAAGTTEAFF.

The chain uses TRBV18 and TRBJ1-1; D remains unclear. V dropped 2 bases and J dropped 0 bases, with 10 bases sitting between them. Germline lookup yields CDR1 KGHSH and CDR2 LQKENI. This CDR3 has 15 residues. CDR3 sequence (DNA): TGTGCCAGCTCACCAGCTAATAATATGAACACTGAAGCTTTCTTT. As protein: CASSPANNMNTEAFF.

This clonotype appeared many times. This chain connects TRBV5-1 to TRBJ2-5; maybe TRBD1 (6 bases). CDR3 size: 13 residues. The V end was cut by 4 bases, the J end by 2 bases, with 9 bases between. Germline V CDR1 and CDR2: SGHRS, YFSETQ. The CDR3 DNA reads TGCGCCAGCAGCATCGGACAGCAAGAGACCCAGTACTTC. It specifies CASSIGQQETQYF.

This clonotype has ten or more counts. The chain links TRBV2 to TRBJ2-3; D is unresolved. Trimming shortened V by 1 base and J by 0 bases, and 5 bases separated the two germline ends. CDR1 and CDR2 (germline): SNHLY, FYNNEI. This CDR3 is built from 14 residues. The CDR3 nucleotides are TGTGCCAGCAGTGAAGGACCTAGCACAGATACGCAGTATTTT. It encodes CASSEGPSTDTQYF.

Comment on this clonotype: A much larger clone differs from this one at a single base, so this may be a read error. V and J are TRBV28 and TRBJ2-1; no clear D. Germline V CDR1 and CDR2: MDHEN, SYDVKM. Trimming took 8 bases from V and 10 from J, leaving 18 bases between them. CDR3 length equals 13 residues. CDR3 region: CASSFSPWKEQFF. The CDR3, as DNA: TGTGCCAGCTCCTTTAGTCCATGGAAAGAGCAGTTCTTC.

This clonotype occurred a few times. The chain carries TRBV29-1 and TRBJ1-5, with 7 positions matching TRBD1. The CDR3 length is 12 residues. Germline CDR1 and CDR2: SQVTM and ANQGSEA. The V segment lost 6 bases and the J segment 1 base; nucleotides outside the gene matches: 0. CDR3 amino acids: CSVGGSNQPQHF. As DNA, the CDR3 is TGCAGCGTAGGGGGCAGCAATCAGCCCCAGCATTTT.

The chain has TRBV7-9 and TRBJ2-1, with 8 bases lining up with TRBD2. CDR1 is SEHNR and CDR2 is FQNEAQ in the germline V gene (reference sequence). The CDR3 is 16 residues long. With 5 bases clipped from V and 4 bases from J, the junction kept 10 bases outside the gene matches. DNA for the CDR3: TGTGCCAGCAGCCATGCGAGCGGGGGACGATACAATGAGCAGTTCTTC. Translated, it gives CASSHASGGRYNEQFF.

Ten or more counts support this clonotype. This chain connects TRBV3-1 to TRBJ2-7; D unclear. The V end was cut by 4 bases, the J end by 2 bases, with 12 bases between. Germline lookup yields CDR1 LGHDT and CDR2 YNNKEL (reference sequence). The CDR3 contains 14 residues. The CDR3 is CASSPIEDAYEQYF. The DNA of the CDR3 is TGTGCCAGCAGCCCTATCGAGGATGCCTACGAGCAGTACTTC.

Ten or more counts support this clonotype. This sequence may be a read error, since a much larger clone differs from it by one base. V is TRBV20-1 and J is TRBJ1-1, with D perhaps TRBD1 (6 bases). CDR1 is DFQATT and CDR2 is SNEGSKA in the germline V gene (reference sequence). V lost 2 bases, J lost 3 bases, and 7 bases lay in between. The CDR3 has 12 residues. CDR3 in amino acids: CSARKGDTEAFF. CDR3 sequence (DNA): TGCAGTGCTAGAAAGGGGGACACTGAAGCTTTCTTT.

A few counts support this clonotype. The J gene is TRBJ1-1, the V gene TRBV6-1; D not resolved. The germline V and J ends were trimmed by 4 bases and 0 bases, with 21 bases remaining between them. Germline CDR1 and CDR2: MNHNS and SASEGT. The CDR3 totals 18 residues. The CDR3 spells CASSVGGFRAELNTEAFF. The CDR3, as DNA: TGTGCCAGCAGTGTTGGCGGTTTTCGGGCCGAACTGAACACTGAAGCTTTCTTT.

This clonotype came up many times. The rearrangement uses TRBV20-1 and TRBJ2-3, with 7 bases aligning to TRBD2. Germline V lookup: CDR1 DFQATT, CDR2 SNEGSKA (reference sequence). The CDR3 runs 15 residues. The trim removed 5 bases at V and 3 bases at J, leaving 11 bases unmatched. CDR3 sequence reads: CSAVGAPGGTDTQYF. CDR3 DNA sequence: TGCAGTGCTGTAGGGGCCCCGGGGGGAACAGATACGCAGTATTTT.

J is TRBJ2-7 and V is TRBV7-3, with no clear D. V lost 2 bases to trimming and J lost 4 bases, with 12 bases between them. The CDR3 covers 14 residues. The germline CDR1 and CDR2 sequences are SGHTA and FQGTGA. As DNA, the CDR3 is TGTGCCAGCAGCTTACTAGGGTCCGGGTACGAGCAGTACTTC. Its translation: CASSLLGSGYEQYF.

The rearrangement joins TRBV11-2 to TRBJ1-1, with D unresolved. This CDR3 has 13 amino acids. V was trimmed by 0 bases and J by 4 bases, leaving 6 bases between them. Germline V gene lookup returns CDR1 SGHAT and CDR2 FQNNGV. CDR3 in DNA: TGTGCCAGCAGCTTAGATCACTCCACTGAAGCTTTCTTT. It codes for CASSLDHSTEAFF.

In this sample, this clonotype turned up a few times. The chain joins TRBV7-9 to TRBJ2-7, with no clear D. CDR1 is SEHNR and CDR2 is FQNEAQ in the germline V gene (reference sequence). V was clipped by 2 bases and J by 0 bases, with 8 bases between them. This CDR3 contains 14 residues. CDR3 sequence (DNA): TGTGCCAGCAGCTTAAAAGGCGACTCCTACGAGCAGTACTTC. This codes for CASSLKGDSYEQYF.

This clonotype was counted only a few times. This chain connects TRBV11-2 to TRBJ2-3; 9 nucleotides line up with TRBD2. Germline loops: CDR1 SGHAT, CDR2 FQNNGV. The CDR3 sequence is 16 residues long. Trimming took 5 bases from V and 2 from J; bases not matched to a gene: 8. CDR3 nucleotides: TGTGCCAGCAGCCGTAGCGGGGGCGTACACACAGATACGCAGTATTTT. Translated: CASSRSGGVHTDTQYF.

In this sample, this clonotype turned up many times. The chain couples TRBV20-1 to TRBJ2-3; D ambiguous. The CDR3 is 12 residues long. Between the trimmed V and J ends, which lost 2 bases and 2 bases, there was a span of 5 bases. Germline-derived CDR1 and CDR2 are DFQATT and SNEGSKA (reference sequence). The CDR3 DNA sequence: TGCAGTGCTAGATCGGCCACAGATACGCAGTATTTT. Translating gives CSARSATDTQYF.

This clonotype was picked up many times. CDR3 DNA sequence: TGTGCCAGCAGCCCGGGACATCCTAATGAAAAACTGTTTTTT. Translation: CASSPGHPNEKLFF. The chain is built from TRBV5-5 and TRBJ1-4; D perhaps matches TRBD1 (6 bases). Germline CDR1 SGHKS, CDR2 YYEKEE (reference sequence). V shed 4 bases and J shed 3 bases, with 10 bases lying between them. CDR3 length equals 14 residues.

This clonotype was recorded at least ten times. The V call is TRBV7-8, the J call TRBJ2-2, with 7 positions matching TRBD2. V dropped 4 bases and J dropped 4; count of bases not matched to a gene: 12. Looked up from germline, CDR1 is SGHVS and CDR2 is FQNEAQ. This CDR3 has 17 residues. CDR3 region: CASSSPSSGESTGELFF. CDR3 sequence (DNA): TGTGCCAGCAGCTCCCCCTCTAGCGGAGAGTCCACCGGGGAGCTGTTTTTT.